Listed here are 21 T cell receptor beta chains from one sample, sequenced in a study of T-cell memory formation after mild COVID-19. MiXCR, run by TCRdb on the 5' RACE reads, gives a single entry per CDR3 protein. The data show around 530,000 distinct CDR3 sequences, roughly 22% seen once. The sample consisted of PBMCs or a T cell subset sorted from them (not recorded which). The receptors were sampled from an adult woman who had mild COVID-19 (a few samples of this study predate the infection). Cell type and time point are not known.

The chain uses TRBV29-1 and TRBJ2-7; the match to TRBD2 covers 9 bases. The CDR3 extends over 15 amino acids. V lost 4 bases and J lost 1; bases outside the gene matches: 8. Germline V gives CDR1 SQVTM, CDR2 ANQGSEA. In nucleotides, the CDR3 is TGCAGCGTTGTGCGGCTAGCGGGAATGTCCTACGAGCAGTACTTC. It specifies CSVVRLAGMSYEQYF.

This clonotype came up a few times. The rearrangement joins TRBV12-3 or TRBV12-4 to TRBJ2-1; tentative D call: TRBD1 (7 bases). This CDR3 has 15 amino acids. The V end was cut by 2 bases, the J end by 6 bases, with 14 bases between. For the CDR3, the DNA is TGTGCCAGCAGTTTATGGCAGGGGGGCAGCAATGAGCAGTTCTTC. Translation gives CASSLWQGGSNEQFF.

The table lists this clonotype with a count of one. V gene TRBV6-2 or TRBV6-3 combines with J gene TRBJ1-1; no clear D gene. Germline CDR1 MNHEY, CDR2 SVGEGT. The CDR3 length is 14 residues. The V end lost 0 bases, the J end lost 2 bases, and 7 bases lay between the germline ends. CDR3 in amino acids: CASSYSIRNTEAFF. The CDR3 DNA is TGTGCCAGCAGTTACTCGATCCGAAACACTGAAGCTTTCTTT.

The chain has TRBV7-2 and TRBJ2-4; 7 positions match TRBD1. This CDR3 region has 15 residues. Germline CDR1 is SGHTA and CDR2 is FQGNSA. Losses at the gene ends were 5 bases for V and 7 bases for J; bases not matched to a gene: 11. The CDR3 loop reads CASSPQAQDRNIQYF. Here the CDR3 DNA reads TGTGCCAGCAGCCCACAGGCCCAGGACAGGAACATTCAGTACTTC.

This clonotype was picked up a small number of times. The chain is built from TRBV5-4 and TRBJ2-7; 9 bases agree with TRBD2. The length of the CDR3 is 14 residues. Germline CDR1 and CDR2: SGHNT and YYREEE (reference sequence). V lost 4 bases, J lost 3 bases, and 5 bases stayed unmatched. CDR3 DNA: TGTGCCAGCAGCGACGGGACTAGCCTCTACGAGCAGTACTTC. Translating gives CASSDGTSLYEQYF.

J is TRBJ1-2 and V is TRBV6-5; D might be TRBD1 (6 bases). CDR1 is MNHEY, CDR2 SVGAGI, per germline. CDR3 length: 15 amino acids. Trimming took 4 bases from V and 2 from J, leaving 14 bases between them. The CDR3: CASSWTRTVNYGYTF. The CDR3 region has the DNA TGTGCCAGCAGTTGGACTCGGACAGTAAACTATGGCTACACCTTC.

The chain employs TRBV7-2 and TRBJ2-3, with D perhaps matching TRBD1 (5 bases). CDR1 and CDR2 from the germline V gene are SGHTA and FQGNSA. CDR3 length: 14 amino acids. V dropped 8 bases and J dropped 0 bases, with 12 bases sitting between them. The CDR3 DNA follows: TGTGCCAGCTCCAGGGATGCTAGCACAGATACGCAGTATTTT. Translation: CASSRDASTDTQYF.

This clonotype was observed a handful of times. The chain couples TRBV5-6 to TRBJ2-1; 8 bases align to TRBD2. The V segment lost 0 bases and the J segment 1 base; nucleotides outside the gene matches: 9. Germline V gene lookup returns CDR1 SGHDT and CDR2 YYEEEE. CDR3 size: 18 residues. CDR3 residues: CASSLEILAGTSYNEQFF. The CDR3 DNA is TGTGCCAGCAGCTTGGAAATCCTAGCGGGTACTTCCTACAATGAGCAGTTCTTC.

This chain uses TRBV20-1 with TRBJ2-5; tentatively, D is TRBD2 (5 bases). Germline CDR1 DFQATT, CDR2 SNEGSKA (reference sequence). There are 10 residues in the CDR3. Trimming removed 6 bases from V and 5 bases from J, with 7 bases in between. The CDR3 sequence is CSAWRETQYF. CDR3 DNA sequence: TGCAGTGCGTGGAGGGAGACCCAGTACTTC.

This clonotype was detected a few times. This chain connects TRBV7-3 to TRBJ1-2; no definite D call. In germline, CDR1 is SGHTA, CDR2 FQGTGA. V lost 3 bases to trimming and J lost 2 bases, with 7 bases between them. The CDR3 has 13 amino acids. For the CDR3, the DNA is TGTGCCAGCAGCTTGTACGGGAACTATGGCTACACCTTC. It specifies CASSLYGNYGYTF.

This sequence joins TRBV10-3 and TRBJ2-5, with D perhaps matching TRBD2 (6 bases). Trimming removed 2 bases from V and 7 bases from J, with 8 bases in between. The CDR3 spans 12 residues. Germline CDR1 is ENHRY and CDR2 is SYGVKD. The CDR3 DNA reads as TGTGCCATCAGTGAGATGGAGGGGACCCAGTACTTC. Translated: CAISEMEGTQYF.

The J gene is TRBJ1-1, the V gene TRBV6-5, with TRBD1 matching over 7 bases. The length of the CDR3 is 15 residues. Germline loops: CDR1 MNHEY, CDR2 SVGAGI. J gave up 7 bases and V 2 bases, and 10 bases lay outside the gene matches. The DNA for the CDR3 is TGTGCCAGCAGTTACGGCTCGGGACAGACCTTTGAAGCTTTCTTT. Its translation is CASSYGSGQTFEAFF.

This clonotype was seen more than once but under ten times. The chain links TRBV4-3 to TRBJ2-1, with D uncertain. Per germline, CDR1 LGHNA and CDR2 YSLEER. V lost 0 bases, J lost 9 bases, and 15 bases lay in between. The CDR3 totals 15 residues. The CDR3 DNA reads TGCGCCAGCAGCCAAGATATAGAGGCATGGGGTGAGCAGTTCTTC. Translation: CASSQDIEAWGEQFF.

The chain recombines TRBV20-1 with TRBJ1-5; D gene unclear. Looked up from germline, CDR1 is DFQATT and CDR2 is SNEGSKA (reference sequence). CDR3 size: 15 residues. Trimming left V 3 bases short and J 0 bases short, with 12 bases between. CDR3 sequence reads: CSASYSLVSNQPQHF. The CDR3 region has the DNA TGCAGTGCTAGTTACTCGCTCGTTAGCAATCAGCCCCAGCATTTT.

In its sample, this clonotype was seen a few times. The rearrangement links TRBV5-1 to TRBJ2-7, with D possibly matching TRBD2 (6 bases). The CDR3 runs 15 residues. The V end was cut by 4 bases, the J end by 2 bases, with 16 bases between. The V gene's germline CDR1 is SGHRS and CDR2 YFSETQ. The CDR3 region is CASSPAGLATYEQYF. CDR3 DNA: TGCGCCAGCAGCCCGGCGGGGTTAGCCACCTACGAGCAGTACTTC.

The V gene is TRBV6-2 or TRBV6-3, the J gene TRBJ2-7, with 11 bases aligning to TRBD1. Germline assignment: CDR1 MNHEY and CDR2 SVGEGT. Losses at the gene ends were 2 bases for V and 2 bases for J; bases not matched to a gene: 2. The CDR3 extends over 15 amino acids. The CDR3 sequence: CASSYAGQGAYEQYF. In DNA, the CDR3 is TGTGCCAGCAGTTACGCGGGACAGGGGGCCTACGAGCAGTACTTC.

The table lists this clonotype with a few counts. The gene calls are TRBV7-9 and TRBJ1-1; 8 bases are shared with TRBD1. Germline V lookup: CDR1 SEHNR, CDR2 FQNEAQ (reference sequence). V lost 5 bases, J lost 0 bases, and 5 bases stayed unmatched. CDR3 length equals 15 residues. As DNA, the CDR3 is TGTGCCAGCAGCCCAGGGGGCGGGATGAACACTGAAGCTTTCTTT. It specifies CASSPGGGMNTEAFF.

Only a few counts were recorded for this clonotype. The chain's CDR3 is CASSSGMSKTQYF. CDR3 bases: TGTGCCAGCAGTTCGGGGATGTCAAAGACCCAGTACTTC. This chain uses TRBV27 with TRBJ2-5, with D possibly TRBD2 on 5 matching bases. V was shortened by 4 bases and J by 6 bases, with 12 bases between the two germline ends. The length of the CDR3 is 13 residues. Germline loops: CDR1 MNHEY, CDR2 SMNVEV (reference sequence).

Note on this clonotype: A read error may account for a junction end that differs from germline. This chain uses TRBV18 with TRBJ2-5; 8 positions match TRBD2. CDR3 length: 15 residues. Germline CDR1 KGHSH, CDR2 LQKENI. The CDR3 bases are TGTGCCAGCTCACCCATTCCCGGCGGGGGGTTACCGTCTGACTTC. Translated: CASSPIPGGGLPSDF. Complete variable domain (other parts from reference TRBV18 and TRBJ2-5): NAGVMQNPRHLVRRRGQEARLRCSPMKGHSHVYWYRQLPEEGLKFMVYLQKENIIDESGMPKERFSAEFPKEGPSILRIQQVVRGDSAAYFCASSPIPGGGLPSDFGPGTRLLVL.

This clonotype occurred many times. The chain combines TRBV20-1 with TRBJ1-2, with unresolved D. The V and J ends lost 0 bases and 1 base respectively, with 18 bases between them. Germline V gene sequence: CDR1 DFQATT, CDR2 SNEGSKA (reference sequence). The CDR3 runs to 17 residues. The CDR3 DNA reads TGCAGTGCTAGAGATCGCGGGAATGATCCGCATAACTATGGCTACACCTTC. The encoded protein is CSARDRGNDPHNYGYTF.

This rearrangement joins TRBV7-8 to TRBJ1-6; perhaps TRBD1 as D (6 bases). Germline V lookup: CDR1 SGHVS, CDR2 FQNEAQ. The CDR3 is made up of 15 amino acids. Trimming removed 5 bases at V and 8 bases at J, with 16 bases between. CDR3 in amino acids: CASSPGDIEHSPLHF. CDR3 in DNA: TGTGCCAGCAGCCCCGGGGACATCGAGCATTCACCCCTCCACTTT.